A selection of T cell receptor beta chains follows, all from one sample in a study of identical twins. TCRdb used MiXCR to reprocess the 5' RACE reads, holding one entry per CDR3 protein. The sample includes around 690,000 distinct CDR3 sequences, around 20% of them seen just once. Separately, the same data were catalogued under a study of T cells expressing NK-cell markers.

Sequenced sample: PBMCs. The source is a woman between 18 and 29 years old in good health. Both conserved end residues are trimmed from each CDR3. Only some rows state a clone size, as once, few, many or a class for expanded clones.

J: TRBJ1-1; size: NA; V: TRBV6-5; length: 13; CDR3: ASSYSDRGRGEDF
J: TRBJ2-3; size: many; V: TRBV6-1; length: 11; CDR3: ASREGSTDTQY
J: TRBJ1-5; size: NA; V: TRBV20-1; length: 12; CDR3: SARGQGGGQPQH
J: TRBJ1-1; size: many; V: TRBV12-3/TRBV12-4; length: 9; CDR3: ASSFNGVAF
J: TRBJ1-2; size: few; V: TRBV5-1; length: 13; CDR3: ASSLRQGQGGGYT
J: TRBJ2-7; size: NA; V: TRBV12-3/TRBV12-4; length: 12; CDR3: ASSPLAGYYEQY
J: TRBJ2-3; size: NA; V: TRBV29-1; length: 12; CDR3: SVAGGAIADTQY
J: TRBJ1-1; size: few; V: TRBV29-1; length: 10; CDR3: SVNIMNTEAF
J: TRBJ1-4; size: NA; V: TRBV29-1; length: 9; CDR3: SVRLGEKLF
J: TRBJ1-6; size: many; V: TRBV9; length: 7; CDR3: ASGSPLH
J: TRBJ2-7; size: once; V: TRBV27; length: 11; CDR3: ASRSGGAGEQY
J: TRBJ2-2; size: NA; V: TRBV20-1; length: 12; CDR3: SADRGTNTGELF
J: TRBJ2-5; size: NA; V: TRBV4-2; length: 12; CDR3: ASSQDGGLETQY
J: TRBJ2-7; size: once; V: TRBV4-1; length: 12; CDR3: ASSQDGQGETRY
J: TRBJ2-1; size: NA; V: TRBV20-1; length: 10; CDR3: SANYRNNEQF
J: TRBJ2-1; size: few; V: TRBV29-1; length: 11; CDR3: SAGRREGSEQF
J: TRBJ2-7; size: many; V: TRBV6-1; length: 14; CDR3: ASSPLPQGANYEQY